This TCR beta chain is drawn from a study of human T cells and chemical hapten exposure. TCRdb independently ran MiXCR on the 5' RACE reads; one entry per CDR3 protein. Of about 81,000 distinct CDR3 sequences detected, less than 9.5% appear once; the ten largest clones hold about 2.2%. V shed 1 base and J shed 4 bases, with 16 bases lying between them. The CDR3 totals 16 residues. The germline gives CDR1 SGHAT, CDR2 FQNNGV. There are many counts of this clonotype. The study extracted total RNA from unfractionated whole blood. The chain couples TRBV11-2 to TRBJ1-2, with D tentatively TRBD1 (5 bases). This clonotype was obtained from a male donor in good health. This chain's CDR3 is CASSLVRRDDGYGYTF. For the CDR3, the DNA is TGTGCCAGCAGCTTAGTTAGGCGGGACGACGGCTATGGCTACACCTTC.